This T cell receptor (beta chain) was identified in a study of blood T cell repertoires in COVID-19. The wider study: Spain, Italy and the United States supplied samples that represented acute and convalescent COVID-19.

How the authors handled the data: Estimation of nucleated cell counts relied on the amplification of reference gene primers. This table comes from immunoSEQ multiplex PCR, and its TCRdb copy is limited to in-frame clones, with some not included. For V, J and clone size, that table is used; D and trimming come from the DNA. The sample lists fewer than 300,000 clones, around 87% seen once, with about 2.5% in the top ten. The sequencing input was peripheral blood. The TCR comes from a woman between 50 and 59 years old with acute or convalescent COVID-19.

For the CDR3, the DNA is TGTGCCAGCAGTGAGGAAGCGGGAGGAGGGGGAGAGACCCAGTACTTC. Protein product: CASSEEAGGGGETQYF. This chain uses TRBV2 with TRBJ2-5, with 9 bases lining up with TRBD2. V lost 3 bases, J lost 4 bases, and 9 bases stayed unmatched. Germline CDR1 SNHLY, CDR2 FYNNEI. The CDR3 runs to 16 residues.